Following are 17 T cell receptor beta chains from one sample sequenced in a study of T cells in Graves' hyperthyroidism and ophthalmopathy. RNA transcripts provided the source from which TCR beta CDR3 regions were amplified. The study used the HTBI primer set for a first-round RT-PCR of the TCR CDR3. TCRdb processed the multiplex PCR reads anew with MiXCR; each CDR3 protein has one entry. This sample has roughly 550,000 distinct CDR3 sequences, with around 15% found just once. Sequenced material: blood. The receptor source for this set is a woman in her thirties with Graves' ophthalmopathy.

This clonotype was seen repeatedly, ten times or more. CDR3 in amino acids: CASSGPLGTEAFF. For the CDR3, the DNA is TGTGCCAGCAGTGGACCCCTAGGCACTGAAGCTTTCTTT. The chain is built from TRBV6-1 and TRBJ1-1; D remains ambiguous. The CDR3 consists of 13 residues. Germline loops: CDR1 MNHNS, CDR2 SASEGT. V lost 4 bases, J lost 4 bases, and 10 bases lay in between.

The chain recombines TRBV28 with TRBJ2-1, with D possibly TRBD2 on 5 matching bases. This CDR3 contains 16 residues. Germline V gene lookup returns CDR1 MDHEN and CDR2 SYDVKM. Trimming took 2 bases from V and 6 from J, leaving 17 bases between them. The CDR3 DNA is TGTGCCAGCAGTTTAGAACCCTGGGGAGCTCGCAATGAGCAGTTCTTC. It encodes CASSLEPWGARNEQFF. Complete variable domain (other parts from reference TRBV28 and TRBJ2-1): DVKVTQSSRYLVKRTGEKVFLECVQDMDHENMFWYRQDPGLGLRLIYFSYDVKMKEKGDIPEGYSVSREKKERFSLILESASTNQTSMYLCASSLEPWGARNEQFFGPGTRLTVL.

This clonotype occurred a few times. This sequence joins TRBV6-1 and TRBJ1-5; TRBD1 matches at 10 bases. The CDR3 totals 14 residues. CDR1 is MNHNS and CDR2 is SASEGT in the germline V gene. V lost 4 bases to trimming and J lost 7 bases; unmatched junction nucleotides: 4. This chain's CDR3 is CASSVTGGDQPQHF. The CDR3 coding sequence is TGTGCCAGCAGTGTGACAGGGGGCGACCAGCCCCAGCATTTT.

This chain links TRBV29-1 with TRBJ1-1; no clear D. Germline CDR1 reads SQVTM; CDR2 reads ANQGSEA. Trimming left V 0 bases short and J 7 bases short, with 6 bases between. This CDR3 spans 11 amino acids. The CDR3 loop is CSVEEGVEAFF. CDR3 nucleotides: TGCAGCGTTGAAGAAGGAGTTGAAGCTTTCTTT.

This clonotype appeared many times. This chain connects TRBV12-3 or TRBV12-4 to TRBJ2-1; D tentatively reads TRBD1 or TRBD2 (5 bases each). V gave up 3 bases and J gave up 8 bases, with 20 bases separating them. The CDR3 extends over 16 amino acids. CDR3 DNA sequence: TGTGCCAGCAGTTTGGTGTTTAGGGACGTAAGACATGAGCAGTTCTTC. This translates into CASSLVFRDVRHEQFF.

This clonotype showed up just a few times. V gene TRBV7-3 combines with J gene TRBJ1-5; D unclear. Germline V lookup: CDR1 SGHTA, CDR2 FQGTGA. V was cut by 2 bases and J by 6 bases, with 11 bases left in between. The CDR3 contains 14 residues. CDR3 in amino acids: CASSLYGAGQPQHF. CDR3 nucleotides: TGTGCCAGCAGCTTATACGGCGCGGGTCAGCCCCAGCATTTT.

This clonotype was observed many times. The chain carries TRBV30 and TRBJ1-1; no clear D. CDR1 GTSNPN and CDR2 SVGIG come from the germline V gene (reference sequence). Trimming left V 0 bases short and J 1 base short, with 9 bases between. CDR3 size: 14 residues. The CDR3 DNA is TGTGCCTGGAGTGTAATACACAGGAACACTGAAGCTTTCTTT. Protein sequence: CAWSVIHRNTEAFF.

The chain employs TRBV6-2 or TRBV6-3 and TRBJ2-4, with D possibly matching TRBD2 (5 bases). Germline loops: CDR1 MNHEY, CDR2 SVGEGT. The CDR3 has 16 residues. V lost 6 bases and J 0 bases, leaving 15 bases between the germline ends. The CDR3 here is CASRPEGLLAKNIQYF. Here the CDR3 DNA reads TGTGCCAGCAGACCTGAGGGTCTTCTAGCCAAAAACATTCAGTACTTC.

The chain is built from TRBV5-8 and TRBJ2-2; D is undetermined. Between the trimmed V and J ends, which lost 7 bases and 5 bases, there was a span of 9 bases. The CDR3 length is 12 residues. CDR1 SGHTS and CDR2 YDEGEE come from the germline V gene. The CDR3 coding sequence is TGTGCCAGCGGGGTAATGACCGGGGAGCTGTTTTTT. This gives the protein CASGVMTGELFF.

This clonotype is a singleton in its sample. The V call is TRBV28, the J call TRBJ2-1; a possible D gene is TRBD2 (6 bases). The germline V gene has CDR1 MDHEN and CDR2 SYDVKM. The V end lost 4 bases, the J end lost 4 bases, and 11 bases lay between the germline ends. The CDR3 is 14 amino acids. This CDR3 is CASSSGRGYNEQFF. CDR3 nucleotide sequence: TGTGCCAGCAGTTCAGGGCGGGGATACAATGAGCAGTTCTTC.

This clonotype was recorded at least ten times. The chain combines TRBV7-2 with TRBJ2-7; 7 bases fit TRBD2. V was pared by 8 bases and J by 1 base, with 11 bases of the junction left unmatched. CDR3 length: 15 amino acids. Looked up from germline, CDR1 is SGHTA and CDR2 is FQGNSA. CDR3 protein: CASHLGGSSSYEQYF. CDR3 nucleotide sequence: TGTGCCAGCCACCTAGGCGGGAGTAGTTCCTACGAGCAGTACTTC.

This clonotype was picked up many times. V usage is TRBV28 and J usage is TRBJ2-1, with D unresolved. In germline, CDR1 is MDHEN, CDR2 SYDVKM. V lost 9 bases and J lost 0, with 12 bases in between. The CDR3 is made up of 14 amino acids. The CDR3 sequence is CASLDSFSYNEQFF. DNA of the CDR3: TGTGCCAGTCTCGACTCCTTCTCCTACAATGAGCAGTTCTTC.

The table lists this clonotype with a few counts. This chain uses TRBV18 with TRBJ2-5; D assignment may be TRBD1 or TRBD2 (5 bases each). Looked up from germline, CDR1 is KGHSH and CDR2 is LQKENI. The CDR3 loop spans 14 amino acids. V was cut by 6 bases and J by 3 bases, with 14 bases left in between. The CDR3 sequence is CASSHGTEKETQYF. In DNA form, the CDR3 reads TGTGCCAGCTCTCACGGGACGGAGAAAGAGACCCAGTACTTC.

This clonotype was found many times. The chain recombines TRBV7-9 with TRBJ2-5; D unclear. This CDR3 region has 13 residues. Deletions cut 3 bases from V and 3 bases from J, with 8 bases between. Germline CDR1 SEHNR, CDR2 FQNEAQ (reference sequence). The CDR3 DNA reads as TGTGCCAGCAGCTTCGTGGGGAAAGAGACCCAGTACTTC. Translated, it gives CASSFVGKETQYF.

This clonotype was seen many times. This chain links TRBV12-3 or TRBV12-4 with TRBJ1-2; D is unresolved. This CDR3 has 12 amino acids. Trimming took 6 bases from V and 4 from J, leaving 9 bases between them. This chain's CDR3 is CASSLLLYGYTF. Written as DNA, the CDR3 is TGTGCCAGCAGCCTCCTTCTCTATGGCTACACCTTC.

Many counts were recorded for this clonotype. The CDR3: CASSLLRNTGELFF. The CDR3 DNA reads as TGTGCCAGCAGCTTATTGAGAAACACCGGGGAGCTGTTTTTT. The gene calls are TRBV11-3 and TRBJ2-2; D is ambiguous. V lost 2 bases to trimming and J lost 2 bases, with 6 bases between them. Germline V gives CDR1 SGHNT, CDR2 YENEEA. This CDR3 has 14 amino acids.

The table lists this clonotype with many counts. CDR3 loop: CSAVPGSGTQYF. CDR3 sequence (DNA): TGCAGTGCTGTTCCGGGATCTGGTACGCAGTATTTT. The V gene is TRBV20-1, the J gene TRBJ2-3, with D possibly matching TRBD2 (5 bases). V lost 5 bases and J 8 bases, leaving 14 bases between the germline ends. CDR1 and CDR2 from the germline V gene are DFQATT and SNEGSKA (reference sequence). The CDR3 spans 12 residues.